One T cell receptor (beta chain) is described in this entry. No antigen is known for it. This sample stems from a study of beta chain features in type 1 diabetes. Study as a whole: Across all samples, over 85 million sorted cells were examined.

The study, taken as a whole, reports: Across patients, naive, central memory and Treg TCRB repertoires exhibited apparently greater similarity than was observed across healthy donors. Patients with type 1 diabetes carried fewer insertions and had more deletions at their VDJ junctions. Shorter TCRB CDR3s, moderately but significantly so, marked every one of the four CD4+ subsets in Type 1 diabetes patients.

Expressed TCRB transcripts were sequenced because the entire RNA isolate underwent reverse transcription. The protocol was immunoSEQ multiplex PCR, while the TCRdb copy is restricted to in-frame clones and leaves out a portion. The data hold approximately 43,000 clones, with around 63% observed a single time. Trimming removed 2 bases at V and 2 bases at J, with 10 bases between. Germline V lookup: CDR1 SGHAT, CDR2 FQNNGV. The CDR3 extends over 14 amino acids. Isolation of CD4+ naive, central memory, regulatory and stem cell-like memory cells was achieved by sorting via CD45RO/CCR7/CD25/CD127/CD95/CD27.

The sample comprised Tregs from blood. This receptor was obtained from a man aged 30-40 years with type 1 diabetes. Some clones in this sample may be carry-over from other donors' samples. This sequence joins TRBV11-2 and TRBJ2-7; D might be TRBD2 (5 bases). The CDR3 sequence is CASSLNRGAYEQYF. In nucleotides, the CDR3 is TGTGCCAGCAGCTTAAATCGGGGAGCCTACGAGCAGTACTTC. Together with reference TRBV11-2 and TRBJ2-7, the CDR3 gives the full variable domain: EAGVAQSPRYKIIEKRQSVAFWCNPISGHATLYWYQQILGQGPKLLIQFQNNGVVDDSQLPKDRFSAERLKGVDSTLKIQPAKLEDSAVYLCASSLNRGAYEQYFGPGTRLTVT.